This passage covers 32 T cell receptor beta chains from one sample sequenced in a study of blood T cell repertoires in COVID-19. TCRdb keeps only in-frame clones here, not all; method: immunoSEQ multiplex PCR. The sample has about 75,000 clones, 84% seen once. Sequenced input: peripheral blood. The source is a woman aged 45-60 years with acute or convalescent COVID-19.

The chain uses TRBV30 and TRBJ2-7, with 8 nucleotides matching TRBD2. The CDR3 totals 13 residues. Germline trimming cut 3 bases from V and 1 base from J; bases unmatched to any gene: 2. The V gene's germline CDR1 is GTSNPN and CDR2 SVGIG (reference sequence). The CDR3 sequence: CAWRLAESYEQYF. Here the CDR3 DNA reads TGTGCCTGGAGACTAGCGGAGTCCTACGAGCAGTACTTC.

J is TRBJ2-5 and V is TRBV20-1; the match to TRBD1 covers 7 bases. The germline V gene encodes CDR1 DFQATT and CDR2 SNEGSKA (reference sequence). CDR3 size: 18 residues. Trimming took 3 bases from V and 4 from J; bases not matched to a gene: 20. CDR3 DNA sequence: TGCAGTGCTAGTCGCTCCTTTGAGGGGGCGGTTCTTCTAGAGACCCAGTACTTC. It encodes CSASRSFEGAVLLETQYF.

The chain links TRBV20-1 to TRBJ2-7; D gene uncertain. Trimming stripped 3 bases from V and 0 bases from J, with 9 bases between. CDR3 length equals 13 residues. Per germline, CDR1 DFQATT and CDR2 SNEGSKA (reference sequence). Here the CDR3 reads CSASYDSSYEQYF. CDR3 in DNA: TGCAGTGCTAGTTACGATAGCTCCTACGAGCAGTACTTC.

This rearrangement joins TRBV6-1 to TRBJ2-7; tentatively, D is TRBD1 (6 bases). V was shortened by 2 bases and J by 2 bases, with 10 bases between the two germline ends. The CDR3 totals 14 residues. CDR1 is MNHNS and CDR2 is SASEGT in the germline V gene. As DNA, the CDR3 is TGTGCCAGCAGTGAAACAGGGAACCCCTACGAGCAGTACTTC. Translated, it gives CASSETGNPYEQYF.

The rearrangement uses TRBV7-8 and TRBJ2-1; 13 bases map to TRBD2. The V gene's germline CDR1 is SGHVS and CDR2 FQNEAQ. Trimming at V came to 2 bases and at J to 8 bases, leaving 9 bases not matched to a gene. This CDR3 comprises 17 residues. This CDR3 reads CASSLRSGLAGVYEQFF. CDR3 coding DNA: TGTGCCAGCAGCTTACGTTCCGGACTAGCGGGGGTGTATGAGCAGTTCTTC.

This clone has just one count. The V and J genes are TRBV9 and TRBJ2-1, with D maybe TRBD1 (6 bases). Germline lookup yields CDR1 SGDLS and CDR2 YYNGEE. This CDR3 region has 15 residues. The V and J ends lost 0 bases and 4 bases respectively, with 11 bases between them. The CDR3 DNA is TGTGCCAGCAGCGTAGCAGGACAGACTTACAATGAGCAGTTCTTC. Translating it yields CASSVAGQTYNEQFF.

The chain links TRBV7-2 to TRBJ1-3; D unclear. Trimming cost V 5 bases and J 4 bases, with 15 bases left between them. This CDR3 has 15 residues. Germline values: CDR1 SGHTA, CDR2 FQGNSA. CDR3 residues: CASSRLGGGGNTIYF. CDR3 sequence (DNA): TGTGCCAGCAGCCGCCTGGGAGGCGGCGGAAACACCATATATTTT.

This clone has more than one count but fewer than ten. This chain connects TRBV12-3 or TRBV12-4 to TRBJ2-7, with D perhaps TRBD2 (5 bases). Trimming removed 5 bases from V and 3 bases from J, with 8 bases in between. CDR3 size: 12 residues. CDR3 protein: CASSAGRYEQYF. The CDR3 DNA sequence: TGTGCCAGCAGTGCGGGTCGCTACGAGCAGTACTTC.

The gene calls are TRBV5-1 and TRBJ2-3, with 11 positions matching TRBD2. The J segment lost 8 bases and the V segment lost 1 base, leaving 9 bases of the junction unmatched. The CDR3 spans 16 residues. Germline loops: CDR1 SGHRS, CDR2 YFSETQ. CDR3 coding DNA: TGCGCCAGCAGCTTGAAACTAGCGGGAGAATCTAGTACGCAGTATTTT. Its protein product is CASSLKLAGESSTQYF.

This chain connects TRBV4-2 to TRBJ2-3; the match to TRBD2 covers 8 bases. CDR1 and CDR2 from the germline V gene are LGHNA and YNFKEQ. The CDR3 is made up of 16 amino acids. The V and J ends lost 5 bases and 0 bases, in that order; junction bases with no gene match: 7. The CDR3 DNA reads TGTGCCAGCAGCTCCACGACTAGCGTAAGCACAGATACGCAGTATTTT. This translates into CASSSTTSVSTDTQYF.

The J gene is TRBJ2-1, the V gene TRBV19; 9 bases line up with TRBD2. Germline CDR1 and CDR2: LNHDA and SQIVND (reference sequence). This CDR3 has 16 residues. The V gene end was trimmed by 5 bases and the J gene end by 5 bases; junction bases not matched to a gene: 10. The CDR3 DNA follows: TGTGCCAGTAGTCTCCTGGCGGGAGGGGGGAACAATGAGCAGTTCTTC. This encodes CASSLLAGGGNNEQFF.

The chain employs TRBV11-2 and TRBJ1-6, with TRBD1 matching over 10 bases. Germline V gene sequence: CDR1 SGHAT, CDR2 FQNNGV. V lost 4 bases, J lost 7 bases, and 7 bases stayed unmatched. The CDR3 consists of 16 residues. CDR3 protein: CASSSTGQGRNSPLHF. CDR3 bases: TGTGCCAGCAGCTCCACGGGACAGGGGAGAAATTCACCCCTCCACTTT. The full variable domain, in which reference TRBV11-2 and TRBJ1-6 provide the parts outside the CDR3, is EAGVAQSPRYKIIEKRQSVAFWCNPISGHATLYWYQQILGQGPKLLIQFQNNGVVDDSQLPKDRFSAERLKGVDSTLKIQPAKLEDSAVYLCASSSTGQGRNSPLHFGNGTRLTVT.

In regard to this clone: Other nucleotide sequences from this sample produce the same CDR3. This rearrangement joins TRBV2 to TRBJ1-1, with 7 bases fitting TRBD1. Germline loops: CDR1 SNHLY, CDR2 FYNNEI. Trimming at V came to 6 bases and at J to 3 bases, leaving 7 bases not matched to a gene. The CDR3 sequence is 14 residues long. CDR3 sequence: CASSLQGRDTEAFF. CDR3 DNA sequence: TGTGCCAGCAGCCTACAGGGGCGTGACACTGAAGCTTTCTTT.

This clone has only one observation. The chain joins TRBV19 to TRBJ1-1, with 11 bases lining up with TRBD1. This CDR3 is 15 amino acids long. With 8 bases clipped from V and 1 base from J, the junction kept 6 bases outside the gene matches. Germline V gives CDR1 LNHDA, CDR2 SQIVND (reference sequence). CDR3 region: CASHWGQGGNTEAFF. The CDR3 nucleotides are TGTGCCAGTCATTGGGGACAGGGGGGGAACACTGAAGCTTTCTTT. The full variable domain, completed using reference TRBV19 and TRBJ1-1, is DGGITQSPKYLFRKEGQNVTLSCEQNLNHDAMYWYRQDPGQGLRLIYYSQIVNDFQKGDIAEGYSVSREKKESFPLTVTSAQKNPTAFYLCASHWGQGGNTEAFFGQGTRLTVV.

The V call is TRBV18, the J call TRBJ1-2, with D perhaps TRBD1 (5 bases). V lost 5 bases, J lost 5 bases, and 18 bases lay in between. Germline V CDR1 and CDR2: KGHSH, LQKENI. This CDR3 has 15 residues. In DNA, the CDR3 is TGTGCCAGCTCAATACCCGGGACTGGGGCATATGGCTACACCTTC. Its protein is CASSIPGTGAYGYTF.

CDR3 loop: CASSFSYSNQPQHF. For the CDR3, the DNA is TGTGCCAGCAGTTTTTCGTATAGCAATCAGCCCCAGCATTTT. The rearrangement joins TRBV27 to TRBJ1-5, with D hard to call. The germline gives CDR1 MNHEY, CDR2 SMNVEV (reference sequence). The CDR3 runs 14 residues. Trimming stripped 3 bases from V and 0 bases from J, with 6 bases between.

This sequence joins TRBV27 and TRBJ2-7; 9 positions agree with TRBD2. CDR1 is MNHEY and CDR2 is SMNVEV in the germline V gene (reference sequence). This CDR3 is built from 17 residues. The V gene end was trimmed by 5 bases and the J gene end by 5 bases; junction bases not matched to a gene: 16. The CDR3 here is CASSVPSGVLCNHEQYF. In DNA, the CDR3 is TGTGCCAGCAGTGTCCCTAGCGGGGTGTTGTGCAACCACGAGCAGTACTTC.

This clone appeared once. The chain is built from TRBV9 and TRBJ2-5; TRBD2 matches at 9 bases. CDR1 and CDR2 (germline): SGDLS, YYNGEE. The CDR3 sequence is 17 residues long. The ends lost 4 bases at V and 5 bases at J; junction bases unmatched: 15. The CDR3 here is CASSPRGSGSGGETQYF. DNA for the CDR3: TGTGCCAGCAGCCCTCGGGGTAGCGGGAGCGGGGGGGAGACCCAGTACTTC.

The chain employs TRBV6-5 and TRBJ1-2, with TRBD1 matching 8 bases. The CDR3 has 13 residues. Per germline, CDR1 MNHEY and CDR2 SVGAGI. The junction had 5 bases not matched to a gene; V was cut back by 11 bases and J by 0 bases. CDR3 bases: TGTGCCGGCCAGGGGGCCACTAACTATGGCTACACCTTC. Its protein product is CAGQGATNYGYTF.

This clone was recorded only once. The V call is TRBV27, the J call TRBJ2-1; 7 bases align to TRBD1. This CDR3 has 14 amino acids. V trimming: 3 bases; J trimming: 5 bases; junction bases outside the gene matches: 4. Germline CDR1 is MNHEY and CDR2 is SMNVEV (reference sequence). This CDR3 reads CASSFGTANNEQFF. The DNA for the CDR3 is TGTGCCAGCAGTTTCGGGACAGCAAACAATGAGCAGTTCTTC.

This chain connects TRBV7-3 to TRBJ2-5; D not certain. V was pared by 2 bases and J by 5 bases, with 9 bases between. The CDR3 spans 13 residues. CDR1 SGHTA and CDR2 FQGTGA come from the germline V gene. The CDR3, as DNA: TGTGCCAGCAGCTTAGGGCCCCGCGAGACCCAGTACTTC. Translated, it gives CASSLGPRETQYF.

The V gene is TRBV19, the J gene TRBJ2-2; 8 nucleotides match TRBD1. Germline V gives CDR1 LNHDA, CDR2 SQIVND (reference sequence). The J segment lost 6 bases and the V segment lost 7 bases, leaving 4 bases of the junction unmatched. CDR3 length: 13 amino acids. The CDR3 nucleotides are TGTGCCAGTACTCGGACAGGGCCCGGGGAGCTGTTTTTT. Translation: CASTRTGPGELFF.

The chain carries TRBV9 and TRBJ2-2, with D hard to call. The V and J ends lost 4 bases and 6 bases respectively, with 7 bases between them. Per the germline V gene, CDR1 is SGDLS and CDR2 is YYNGEE. The CDR3 contains 12 residues. The CDR3 protein is CASSPFPGELFF. As DNA, the CDR3 is TGTGCCAGCAGCCCATTTCCCGGGGAGCTGTTTTTT.

This clone appeared a few times. This chain's CDR3 is CASSFERLETQYF. CDR3 nucleotide sequence: TGCGCCAGCAGCTTTGAACGGTTAGAGACCCAGTACTTC. The genes are TRBV5-1 and TRBJ2-5; unclear D gene. Germline V gives CDR1 SGHRS, CDR2 YFSETQ. Between the trimmed V and J ends, which lost 2 bases and 4 bases, there was a span of 9 bases. This CDR3 has 13 amino acids.

The genes are TRBV6-5 and TRBJ2-5; 8 bases map to TRBD1. The CDR3 is 15 residues long. Germline CDR1 MNHEY, CDR2 SVGAGI. Germline trimming cut 8 bases from V and 6 bases from J; bases unmatched to any gene: 14. The CDR3 is CASSQVGQGGKTQYF. CDR3 bases: TGTGCCAGCTCCCAAGTCGGACAGGGTGGGAAGACCCAGTACTTC.

The chain uses TRBV5-5 and TRBJ1-2; TRBD1 is a possible D gene (5 bases). The V end lost 0 bases, the J end lost 6 bases, and 9 bases lay between the germline ends. Germline assignment: CDR1 SGHKS and CDR2 YYEKEE (reference sequence). This CDR3 region has 13 residues. The CDR3 spells CASSLAGLDGYTF. The CDR3 DNA sequence: TGTGCCAGCAGCTTGGCGGGACTCGATGGCTACACCTTC.

This chain connects TRBV19 to TRBJ1-5; no clear D. V lost 9 bases to trimming and J lost 7 bases, with 16 bases between them. Germline V CDR1 and CDR2: LNHDA, SQIVND (reference sequence). This CDR3 comprises 13 residues. The CDR3 region is CASSRSSGQPQHF. The CDR3 DNA follows: TGTGCCAGCTCCCGCTCGTCGGGACAGCCCCAGCATTTT. Complete variable domain (other parts from reference TRBV19 and TRBJ1-5): DGGITQSPKYLFRKEGQNVTLSCEQNLNHDAMYWYRQDPGQGLRLIYYSQIVNDFQKGDIAEGYSVSREKKESFPLTVTSAQKNPTAFYLCASSRSSGQPQHFGDGTRLSIL.

The J gene is TRBJ1-2, the V gene TRBV6-5; tentative D call: TRBD1 (6 bases). Between the trimmed V and J ends, which lost 2 bases and 6 bases, there was a span of 10 bases. Germline CDR1 and CDR2: MNHEY and SVGAGI. The CDR3 is 13 amino acids. This chain's CDR3 is CASSYGGGDGYTF. Here the CDR3 DNA reads TGTGCCAGCAGTTACGGTGGGGGCGATGGCTACACCTTC.

The chain couples TRBV6-6 to TRBJ2-2; maybe TRBD2 (7 bases). From germline, CDR1 is MNHNY and CDR2 SVGAGI (reference sequence). V was clipped by 11 bases and J by 0 bases, with 13 bases between them. This CDR3 spans 14 amino acids. The DNA for the CDR3 is TGTGCCTCACGGGGGGACACGAACACCGGGGAGCTGTTTTTT. Translation: CASRGDTNTGELFF.

CDR3 bases: TGTGCCAGCAGCCCATCCGGGACAGGTTACGGCTACACCTTC. This encodes CASSPSGTGYGYTF. The chain recombines TRBV3-1 (or the pseudogene TRBV3-2) with TRBJ1-2; 8 bases line up with TRBD1. This CDR3 region has 14 residues. CDR1 is LGHDT, CDR2 YNNKEL, per germline (reference sequence). The ends lost 4 bases at V and 8 bases at J; junction bases unmatched: 9.

The genes are TRBV2 and TRBJ2-5; 7 bases agree with TRBD1. CDR3 length: 14 amino acids. The junction had 5 bases not matched to a gene; V was cut back by 4 bases and J by 3 bases. Germline V gene lookup returns CDR1 SNHLY and CDR2 FYNNEI. CDR3: CASSGTGFKETQYF. Written as DNA, the CDR3 is TGTGCCAGCAGTGGGACAGGTTTCAAAGAGACCCAGTACTTC.

The rearrangement uses TRBV6-5 and TRBJ2-7; tentatively, D is TRBD1 (5 bases). The germline gives CDR1 MNHEY, CDR2 SVGAGI. The ends were cut back, 7 bases at V and 2 bases at J, with 12 bases in the middle. The CDR3 is 13 amino acids. The CDR3 DNA sequence: TGTGCCAGCAAAGGCAAGGGGACCTACGAGCAGTACTTC. Protein sequence: CASKGKGTYEQYF.